Listed here is a single T cell receptor beta chain. Antigen unknown. This specimen comes from a study of cytomegalovirus exposure and HLA in healthy donors. As for the study in general: 81% of more than 300 genotyped donors fell in the Caucasian-associated ancestry cluster. Study outcomes and limitations: DRB1 had the most TCR associations and HLA-C the fewest, a later analysis found, with rates varying by HLA locus.

Trimming cost V 3 bases and J 5 bases, with 13 bases left between them. In germline, CDR1 is KGHSH, CDR2 LQKENI. CDR3 length: 14 residues. A multiplex PCR was run with 60 Vbeta primers and 13 Jbeta primers. Profiling relied on immunoSEQ multiplex PCR, and the TCRdb table lists in-frame clones only, not all of them. The top ten clones hold 2.5% to 3.5% of a sample with about 110,000 clones, roughly three quarters of them seen once. The rearrangement uses TRBV18 and TRBJ2-5; D remains ambiguous. The sequencing input was PBMCs. The TCR sequence derives from a man younger than 45 in good health and CMV-seronegative. The CDR3, as DNA: TGTGCCAGCTCACCCCCCCCCACCGGGGAGACCCAGTACTTC. The encoded protein is CASSPPPTGETQYF.